Listed below are T cell receptor beta chains from one sample, sequenced in a study of blood T cell repertoires in COVID-19. The assay was immunoSEQ multiplex PCR, and TCRdb's table has in-frame clones only and misses some. The sample holds about 53,000 clones; about 86% are singletons and the top ten take under 25%. The material sequenced was peripheral blood. These receptors all come from a woman older than 75 with COVID-19, enrolled during active disease. Both conserved end residues are part of each CDR3. The D gene is left open where the match is weak. The size field is filled for only some rows; it gives once, few, many or a size class.

j_call v_call d_call clone_size cdr3_nt cdr3_aa
TRBJ2-2 TRBV6-5 - - TGTGCCAGCAGTTACCACCGACAGGATAGGGCCGGGGAGCTGTTTTTT CASSYHRQDRAGELFF
TRBJ2-7 TRBV5-1 - - TGCGCCAGCAGCTTACAGGTTTTAAACGAGCAGTACTTC CASSLQVLNEQYF
TRBJ2-1 TRBV15 - - TGTGCCACCAGCAGAGATGGGGCTAGTCGCGCTCCCAATGAGCAGTTCTTC CATSRDGASRAPNEQFF
TRBJ1-5 TRBV6-6 - once TGTGCCAGCAGTGTACAGGGACAGCCCCAGCATTTT CASSVQGQPQHF
TRBJ2-4 TRBV4-1 - once TGCGCCAGCAGCCAGACAGGTGTAGCCAAAAACATTCAGTACTTC CASSQTGVAKNIQYF
TRBJ2-7 TRBV15 TRBD1 - TGTGCCACCAGCAGAGATGGACAGGGACACGAGCAGTACTTC CATSRDGQGHEQYF
TRBJ2-2 TRBV27 - once TGTGCCAGCACCCATCTGGCAGACACCGGGGAGCTGTTTTTT CASTHLADTGELFF
TRBJ1-4 TRBV5-1 - - TGCGCCAGCAGCTTGGATCTGGCGGGAAATGAAAAACTGTTTTTT CASSLDLAGNEKLFF
TRBJ2-7 TRBV4-1 - few TGCGCCAGCAGCCAAGCAGGGGCTGGCTACGAGCAGTACTTC CASSQAGAGYEQYF
TRBJ2-7 TRBV29-1 - - TGCAGCGTTGAAAGGGGGGCAGGGGGTGGAAACGAGCAGTACTTC CSVERGAGGGNEQYF
TRBJ1-3 TRBV5-8 - once TGTGCCAGCAGCACCGGACACACCTCTGGAAACACCATATATTTT CASSTGHTSGNTIYF
TRBJ2-3 TRBV5-8 TRBD2 - TGTGCCAGCAGCTTGAGTCAACTAGCGGGAGTATCTGATACGCAGTATTTT CASSLSQLAGVSDTQYF
TRBJ1-4 TRBV30 TRBD1 - TGTGCCTGGGCCCCCGGGACAGGGGGTTTCTTTTTTGATGAAAAACTGTTTTTT CAWAPGTGGFFFDEKLFF
TRBJ2-7 TRBV4-2 TRBD1 - TGTGCCAGCAGTCGGGACAGCACCTACGAGCAGTACTTC CASSRDSTYEQYF
TRBJ2-3 TRBV28 - - TGTGCCAGCAGTCCCGTCGGTACGCAGTATTTT CASSPVGTQYF
TRBJ2-7 TRBV28 TRBD2 - TGTGCCAGCAGTCCCGCCACAGCGGGAGTTTACGAGCAGTACTTC CASSPATAGVYEQYF
TRBJ1-1 TRBV7-9 TRBD1 - TGTGCCAGCAGCTTAGCGTGGGACAGGGGAACTGAAGCTTTCTTT CASSLAWDRGTEAFF
TRBJ2-1 TRBV2 TRBD2 once TGTGCCAGCAGGGACGAGGAGGCTAGCGGGAATTACAATGAGCAGTTCTTC CASRDEEASGNYNEQFF